The entry that follows covers one T cell receptor beta chain sequence. This sample is part of a study of blood T cell repertoires in COVID-19. Authors' data handling: For nucleated cells, counts were estimated from reference gene primer amplification. The assay was immunoSEQ multiplex PCR, and TCRdb's table has in-frame clones only and misses some. The V and J calls and the clone size are those of that table, but D and trimming were determined from the DNA. Here the sample spans 280,000 or so clones, around 86% being singletons. The ends lost 7 bases at V and 9 bases at J; junction bases unmatched: 9. The CDR3 runs to 14 residues. Per the germline V gene, CDR1 is LGHDT and CDR2 is YNNKEL (reference sequence).

Material: peripheral blood. This TCR came from a woman in her 30s who had recovered from COVID-19. V and J are TRBV3-1 (or the pseudogene TRBV3-2) and TRBJ2-1, with 10 bases lining up with TRBD2. CDR3 nucleotide sequence: TGTGCCAGCACCATAAGCGGGGGGGCCGCTGAGCAGTTCTTC. Protein product: CASTISGGAAEQFF.